This T cell receptor (beta chain) stems from a study of a mutant IDH1 vaccine in newly diagnosed glioma. About the research overall: Radiotherapy alone preceded vaccination by 4-6 weeks; alternatively, vaccination started with temozolomide cycles. Patients got radiotherapy, temozolomide, or both beforehand, and most got both.

Assay used: immunoSEQ multiplex PCR; TCRdb lists only in-frame clones, some missing. The data show under 70,000 clones, about 80% seen once. Study-level points and caveats: In around 93% of patients, immune responses induced by the vaccine occurred.

As to this clone: Its antigen is still unknown.

This CDR3 has 16 amino acids. Trimming pared 1 base from V and 0 bases from J, leaving 11 bases between. Germline V CDR1 and CDR2: SGHRS, YFSETQ. Time point denoted: week 5, during vaccination. In every dose of vaccine, 300 ug of mutant IDH1 20-mer peptide was given alongside topical imiquimod. Sequencing used PBMCs, obtained from a glioma patient whose treatment included an IDH1 peptide vaccine. The chain employs TRBV5-1 and TRBJ1-3; TRBD1 might be the D (5 bases). The sequence was collected from a man aged 25 to 40 with glioma. The CDR3 is CASSLNRQNSGNTIYF. The CDR3 nucleotides are TGCGCCAGCAGCTTGAATCGACAGAACTCTGGAAACACCATATATTTT.